This T cell receptor (beta chain) was documented in a study of cytomegalovirus exposure and HLA in healthy donors. About the study: Tens of millions of unique TCRs from HLA-typed donors made up an early data release. Study-level findings and limits: The classifier reportedly diagnosed cytomegalovirus status with high sensitivity and specificity. Later analysis associated a missense DCLRE1C variant with TCR beta V- and J-gene trimming.

As for this clone: The target antigen is unknown.

CDR1 and CDR2 from the germline V gene are MNHEY and SMNVEV (reference sequence). Trimming cost V 7 bases and J 4 bases, with 16 bases left between them. The CDR3 length is 14 residues. Use of 60 Vbeta and 13 Jbeta primers characterized the PCR. TCRdb's copy holds only in-frame clones and misses some; the assay was immunoSEQ multiplex PCR. The data contain about 190,000 clones, around three quarters of them singletons. The rearrangement links TRBV27 to TRBJ1-2; the D is unclear. The sample taken for sequencing was PBMCs. The TCR comes from a woman between 25 and 40 years old in good health and CMV-seropositive. CDR3 amino acids: CASKLEGGSYGYTF. CDR3 sequence (DNA): TGTGCCAGCAAACTTGAAGGAGGCAGCTATGGCTACACCTTC.